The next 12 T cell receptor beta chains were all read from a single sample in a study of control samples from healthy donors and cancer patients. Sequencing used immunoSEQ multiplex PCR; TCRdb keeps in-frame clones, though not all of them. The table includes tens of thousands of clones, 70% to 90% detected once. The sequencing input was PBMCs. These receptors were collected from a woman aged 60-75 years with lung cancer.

CDR3: CASSPGGELFF. CDR3 sequence (DNA): TGTGCCAGCAGCCCCGGGGGGGAGCTGTTTTTT. The chain is built from TRBV7-6 and TRBJ2-2; unclear D gene. Germline assignment: CDR1 SGHVS and CDR2 FNYEAQ. There are 11 residues in the CDR3. The V and J ends lost 5 bases and 8 bases respectively, with 6 bases between them.

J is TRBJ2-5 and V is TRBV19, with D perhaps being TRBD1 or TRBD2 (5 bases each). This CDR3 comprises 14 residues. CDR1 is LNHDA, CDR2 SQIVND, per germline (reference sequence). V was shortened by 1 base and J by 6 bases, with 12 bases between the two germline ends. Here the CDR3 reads CASSIGGQGQTQYF. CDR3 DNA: TGTGCCAGTAGTATAGGAGGGCAGGGACAGACCCAGTACTTC.

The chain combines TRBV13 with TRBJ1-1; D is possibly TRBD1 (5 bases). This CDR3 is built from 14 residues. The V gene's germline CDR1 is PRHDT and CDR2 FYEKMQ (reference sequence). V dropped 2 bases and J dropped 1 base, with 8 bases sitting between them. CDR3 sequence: CASSLRGENTEAFF. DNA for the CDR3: TGTGCCAGCAGCTTAAGGGGCGAGAACACTGAAGCTTTCTTT.

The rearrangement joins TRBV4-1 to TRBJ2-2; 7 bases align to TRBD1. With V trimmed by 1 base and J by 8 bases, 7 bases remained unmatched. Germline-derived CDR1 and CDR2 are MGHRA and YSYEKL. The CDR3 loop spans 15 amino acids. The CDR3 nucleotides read TGCGCCAGCAGCCAAGCACCGACAGGGAGAGGGGAGCTGTTTTTT. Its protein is CASSQAPTGRGELFF.

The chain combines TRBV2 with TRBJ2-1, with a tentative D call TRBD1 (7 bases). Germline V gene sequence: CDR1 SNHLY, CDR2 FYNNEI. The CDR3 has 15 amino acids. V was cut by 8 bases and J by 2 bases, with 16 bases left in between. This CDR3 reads CASLEGGTAYNEQFF. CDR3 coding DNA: TGTGCCAGCCTAGAAGGGGGGACAGCCTACAATGAGCAGTTCTTC.

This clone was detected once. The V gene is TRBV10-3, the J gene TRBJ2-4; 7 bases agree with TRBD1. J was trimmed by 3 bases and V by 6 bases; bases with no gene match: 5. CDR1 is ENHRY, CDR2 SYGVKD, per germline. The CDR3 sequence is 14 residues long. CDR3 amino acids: CAISTGVGKNIQYF. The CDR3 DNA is TGTGCCATCAGCACAGGGGTAGGCAAAAACATTCAGTACTTC.

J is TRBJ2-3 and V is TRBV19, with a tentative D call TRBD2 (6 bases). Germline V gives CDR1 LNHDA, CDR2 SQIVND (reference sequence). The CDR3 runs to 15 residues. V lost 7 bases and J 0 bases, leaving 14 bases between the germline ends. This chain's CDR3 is CASKPFGTSTDTQYF. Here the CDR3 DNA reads TGTGCCAGTAAACCCTTCGGGACTAGCACAGATACGCAGTATTTT.

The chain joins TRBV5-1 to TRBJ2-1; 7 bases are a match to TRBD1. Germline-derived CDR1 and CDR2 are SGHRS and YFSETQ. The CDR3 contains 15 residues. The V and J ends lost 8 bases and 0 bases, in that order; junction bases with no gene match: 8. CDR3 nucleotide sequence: TGCGCCAGTACTCCAGGGGGTAGCTCCTACAATGAGCAGTTCTTC. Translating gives CASTPGGSSYNEQFF.

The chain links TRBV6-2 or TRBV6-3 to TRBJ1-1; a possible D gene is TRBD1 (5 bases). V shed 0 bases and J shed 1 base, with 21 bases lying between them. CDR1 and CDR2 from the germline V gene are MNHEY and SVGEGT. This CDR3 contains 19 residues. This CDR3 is CASSYSRAPGDGENTEAFF. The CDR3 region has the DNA TGTGCCAGCAGTTACTCTCGGGCCCCTGGGGACGGGGAGAACACTGAAGCTTTCTTT.

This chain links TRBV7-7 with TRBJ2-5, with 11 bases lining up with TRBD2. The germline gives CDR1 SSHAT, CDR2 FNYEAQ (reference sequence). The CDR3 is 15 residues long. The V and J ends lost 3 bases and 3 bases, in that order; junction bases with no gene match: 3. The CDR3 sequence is CASSLGLADKETQYF. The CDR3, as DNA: TGTGCCAGCAGCTTGGGACTAGCGGACAAAGAGACCCAGTACTTC.

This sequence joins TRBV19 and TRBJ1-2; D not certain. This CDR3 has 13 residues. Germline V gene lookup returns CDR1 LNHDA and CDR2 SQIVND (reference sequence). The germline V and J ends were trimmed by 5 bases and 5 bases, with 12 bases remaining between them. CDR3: CASSSQVGYGYTF. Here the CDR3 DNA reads TGTGCCAGTAGTTCTCAGGTCGGGTATGGCTACACCTTC.

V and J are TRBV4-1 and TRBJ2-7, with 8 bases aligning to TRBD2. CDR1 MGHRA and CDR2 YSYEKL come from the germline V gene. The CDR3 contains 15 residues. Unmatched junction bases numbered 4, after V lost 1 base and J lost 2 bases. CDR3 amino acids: CASSQVSGGTYEQYF. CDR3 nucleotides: TGCGCCAGCAGCCAAGTGTCGGGAGGGACCTACGAGCAGTACTTC.